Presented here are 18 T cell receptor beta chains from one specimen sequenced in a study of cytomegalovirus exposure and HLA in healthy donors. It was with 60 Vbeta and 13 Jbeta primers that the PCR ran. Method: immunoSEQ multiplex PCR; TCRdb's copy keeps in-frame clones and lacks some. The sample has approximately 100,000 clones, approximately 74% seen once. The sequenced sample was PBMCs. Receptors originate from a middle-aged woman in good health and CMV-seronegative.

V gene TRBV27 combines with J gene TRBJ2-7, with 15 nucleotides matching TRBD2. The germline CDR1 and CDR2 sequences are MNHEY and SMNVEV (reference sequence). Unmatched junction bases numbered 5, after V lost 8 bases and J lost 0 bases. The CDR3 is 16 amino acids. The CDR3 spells CASLGLAGGSSYEQYF. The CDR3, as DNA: TGTGCCAGCCTGGGACTAGCGGGAGGAAGCTCCTACGAGCAGTACTTC.

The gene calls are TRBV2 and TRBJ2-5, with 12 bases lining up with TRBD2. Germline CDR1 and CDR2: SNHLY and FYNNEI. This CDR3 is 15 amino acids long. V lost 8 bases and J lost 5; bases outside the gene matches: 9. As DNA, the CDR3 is TGTGCCAGCCAGAGCACTAGCGGGAGGTGGGAGACCCAGTACTTC. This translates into CASQSTSGRWETQYF. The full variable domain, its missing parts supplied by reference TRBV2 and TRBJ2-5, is EPEVTQTPSHQVTQMGQEVILRCVPISNHLYFYWYRQILGQKVEFLVSFYNNEISEKSEIFDDQFSVERPDGSNFTLKIRSTKLEDSAMYFCASQSTSGRWETQYFGPGTRLLVL.

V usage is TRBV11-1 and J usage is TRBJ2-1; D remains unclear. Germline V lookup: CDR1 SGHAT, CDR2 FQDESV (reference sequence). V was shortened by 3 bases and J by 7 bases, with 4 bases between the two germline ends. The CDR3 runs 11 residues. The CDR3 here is CASSLLNEQFF. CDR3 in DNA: TGTGCCAGCAGCTTGTTAAATGAGCAGTTCTTC.

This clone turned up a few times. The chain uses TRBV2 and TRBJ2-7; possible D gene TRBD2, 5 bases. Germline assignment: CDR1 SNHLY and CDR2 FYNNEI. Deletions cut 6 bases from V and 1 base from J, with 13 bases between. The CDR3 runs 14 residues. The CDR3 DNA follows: TGTGCCAGCAGGCGGGCAGGTTCATCCTACGAGCAGTACTTC. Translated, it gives CASRRAGSSYEQYF.

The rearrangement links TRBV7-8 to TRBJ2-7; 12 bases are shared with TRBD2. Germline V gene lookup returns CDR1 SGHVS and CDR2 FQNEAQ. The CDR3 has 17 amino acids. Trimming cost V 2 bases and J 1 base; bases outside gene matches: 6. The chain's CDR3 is CASSLPLAGGGSYEQYF. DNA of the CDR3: TGTGCCAGCAGCTTACCACTAGCGGGAGGAGGGTCCTACGAGCAGTACTTC.

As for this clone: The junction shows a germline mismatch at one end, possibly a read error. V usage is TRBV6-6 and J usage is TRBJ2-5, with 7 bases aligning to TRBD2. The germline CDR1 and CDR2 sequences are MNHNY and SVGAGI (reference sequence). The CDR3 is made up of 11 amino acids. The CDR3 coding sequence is TGCGGAAGCGGGGAACAAGAGACCCAGTACTTC. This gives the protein CGSGEQETQYF.

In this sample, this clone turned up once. CDR3 region: CASSSQGSYEQYF. The CDR3 DNA follows: TGTGCCAGCTCCAGCCAGGGGAGCTACGAGCAGTACTTC. The J gene is TRBJ2-5, the V gene TRBV6-5; possible D gene TRBD1, 6 bases. The closer fit of TRBJ2-7 to the DNA end suggests the J call may be wrong. CDR3 length: 13 residues. Germline-derived CDR1 and CDR2 are MNHEY and SVGAGI.

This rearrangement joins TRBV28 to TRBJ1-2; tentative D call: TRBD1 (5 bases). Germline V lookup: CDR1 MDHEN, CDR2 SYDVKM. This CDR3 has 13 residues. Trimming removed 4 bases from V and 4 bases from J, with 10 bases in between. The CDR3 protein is CASSSEDTYGYTF. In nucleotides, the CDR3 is TGTGCCAGCAGTTCCGAGGACACCTATGGCTACACCTTC.

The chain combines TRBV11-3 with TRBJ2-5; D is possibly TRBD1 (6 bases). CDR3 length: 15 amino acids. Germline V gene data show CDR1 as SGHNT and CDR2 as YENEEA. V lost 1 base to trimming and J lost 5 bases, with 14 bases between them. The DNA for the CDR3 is TGTGCCAGCAGCTTAGGGCAGGGGCAAGGGGAGACCCAGTACTTC. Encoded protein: CASSLGQGQGETQYF.

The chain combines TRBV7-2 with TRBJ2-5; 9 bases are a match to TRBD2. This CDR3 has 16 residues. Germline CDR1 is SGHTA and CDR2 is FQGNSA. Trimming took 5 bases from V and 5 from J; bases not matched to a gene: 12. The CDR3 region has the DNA TGTGCCAGCAGCCCTAGGGGGCGGGGGGGCAGCGAGACCCAGTACTTC. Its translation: CASSPRGRGGSETQYF.

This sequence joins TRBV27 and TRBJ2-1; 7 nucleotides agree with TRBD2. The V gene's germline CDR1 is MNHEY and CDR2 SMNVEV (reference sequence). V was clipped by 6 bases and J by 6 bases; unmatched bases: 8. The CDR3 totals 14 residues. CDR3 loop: CASSRGELRNEQFF. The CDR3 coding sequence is TGTGCCAGCAGCCGGGGGGAGTTGCGCAATGAGCAGTTCTTC.

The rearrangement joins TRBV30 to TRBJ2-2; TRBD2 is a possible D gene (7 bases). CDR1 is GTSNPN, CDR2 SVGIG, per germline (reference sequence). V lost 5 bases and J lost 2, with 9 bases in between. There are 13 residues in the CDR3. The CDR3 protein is CAWGGGNTGELFF. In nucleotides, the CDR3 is TGTGCCTGGGGCGGGGGCAACACCGGGGAGCTGTTTTTT.

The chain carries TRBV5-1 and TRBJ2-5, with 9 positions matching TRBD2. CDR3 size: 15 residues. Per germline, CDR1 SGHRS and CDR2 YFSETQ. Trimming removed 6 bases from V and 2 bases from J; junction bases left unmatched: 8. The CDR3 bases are TGCGCCAGCACATCGACTAGCGGAGCGCAAGAGACCCAGTACTTC. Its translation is CASTSTSGAQETQYF.

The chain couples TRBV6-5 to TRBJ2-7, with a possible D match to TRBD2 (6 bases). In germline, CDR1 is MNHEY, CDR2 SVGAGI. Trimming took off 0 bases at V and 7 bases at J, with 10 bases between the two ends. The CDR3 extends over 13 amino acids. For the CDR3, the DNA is TGTGCCAGCAGTTACTCGCAAGGGAGGGAGCAGTACTTC. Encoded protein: CASSYSQGREQYF.

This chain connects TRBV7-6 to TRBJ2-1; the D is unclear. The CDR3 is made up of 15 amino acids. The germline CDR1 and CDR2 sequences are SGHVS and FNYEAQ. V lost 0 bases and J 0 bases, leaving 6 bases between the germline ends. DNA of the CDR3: TGTGCCAGCAGCTTAGCGGGCCTCTCCTACAATGAGCAGTTCTTC. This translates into CASSLAGLSYNEQFF.

The CDR3 here is CASSSWDTTDTQYF. The CDR3, as DNA: TGTGCCAGCAGCTCCTGGGACACCACAGATACGCAGTATTTT. The chain links TRBV5-4 to TRBJ2-3; maybe TRBD1 (6 bases). Germline CDR1 SGHNT, CDR2 YYREEE (reference sequence). The CDR3 runs to 14 residues. The V gene lost 3 bases and the J gene lost 2 bases, with 10 bases spanning the gap.

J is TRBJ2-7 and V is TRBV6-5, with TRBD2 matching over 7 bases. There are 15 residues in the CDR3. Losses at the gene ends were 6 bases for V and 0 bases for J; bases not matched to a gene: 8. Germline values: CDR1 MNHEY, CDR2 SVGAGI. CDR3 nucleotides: TGTGCCAGCAGGGTCCGGGCGGGGGTCTCCTACGAGCAGTACTTC. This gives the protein CASRVRAGVSYEQYF.

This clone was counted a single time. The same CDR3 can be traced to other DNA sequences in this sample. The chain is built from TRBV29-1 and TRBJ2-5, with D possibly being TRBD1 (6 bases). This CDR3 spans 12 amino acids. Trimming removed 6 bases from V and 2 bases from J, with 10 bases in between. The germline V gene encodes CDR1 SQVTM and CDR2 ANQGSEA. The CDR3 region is CSVGRGQETQYF. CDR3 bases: TGCAGCGTCGGCAGGGGACAAGAGACCCAGTACTTC. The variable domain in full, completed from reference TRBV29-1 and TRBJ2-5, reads SAVISQKPSRDICQRGTSLTIQCQVDSQVTMMFWYRQQPGQSLTLIATANQGSEATYESGFVIDKFPISRPNLTFSTLTVSNMSPEDSSIYLCSVGRGQETQYFGPGTRLLVL.